The 2 T cell receptor beta chains reported below all come from one sample, sequenced in a study of cytomegalovirus exposure and HLA in healthy donors. Researchers ran the PCR with 60 Vbeta and 13 Jbeta primers. The data were produced by immunoSEQ multiplex PCR, yet TCRdb's version contains in-frame clones alone and is incomplete. This sample has 200,000 to 250,000 clones, with 75% to 85% found just once. The specimen sequenced was PBMCs. These receptors all come from a woman aged 55-70 years in good health and CMV-seropositive.

This rearrangement joins TRBV5-1 to TRBJ2-5, with TRBD1 as a possible D gene (5 bases). V dropped 5 bases and J dropped 0 bases, with 17 bases sitting between them. This CDR3 region has 16 residues. Germline CDR1 and CDR2: SGHRS and YFSETQ. Here the CDR3 DNA reads TGCGCCAGCAGTTTCCAGGGCAGCCGGTACCAAGAGACCCAGTACTTC. Encoded protein: CASSFQGSRYQETQYF. The variable domain in full, with the rest retrieved from reference TRBV5-1 and TRBJ2-5, is KAGVTQTPRYLIKTRGQQVTLSCSPISGHRSVSWYQQTPGQGLQFLFEYFSETQRNKGNFPGRFSGRQFSNSRSEMNVSTLELGDSALYLCASSFQGSRYQETQYFGPGTRLLVL.

This rearrangement joins TRBV7-2 to TRBJ2-3, with a tentative D call TRBD1 (5 bases). Trimming took off 1 base at V and 6 bases at J, with 14 bases between the two ends. Germline CDR1 SGHTA, CDR2 FQGNSA. The CDR3 runs 15 residues. The CDR3 sequence: CASSLGGRAGDTQYF. The CDR3 region has the DNA TGTGCCAGCAGCTTAGGGGGCCGAGCTGGGGATACGCAGTATTTT.